The clone carrying this T cell receptor (beta chain) was recorded at least ten times. Its antigen is undetermined. Time point reported: patch test 1, 2 weeks after DPC sensitization. Stated treatment: therapeutic diphenylcyclopropenone sensitization with weekly scalp DPC. The length of the CDR3 is 15 residues. V lost 5 bases to trimming and J lost 2 bases; unmatched junction nucleotides: 4. Germline V CDR1 and CDR2: MRHNA, SNTAGT. This record comes from a study of human T cells and chemical hapten exposure. Study-wide results and caveats: Counts of TCRs above 1 in 1000 frequency stayed unchanged with DPC sensitization.

TCRdb ran MiXCR on the RACE reads and lists one entry per CDR3 protein. The sample lists about 360,000 distinct CDR3 sequences, approximately 6.3% occurring once. The sequence derives from a woman between 18 and 29 years old with alopecia areata. Some clones in this sample may be carry-over from other donors' samples. The starting material was whole blood, obtained in connection with sensitization to the hapten diphenylcyclopropenone (DPC). The V gene is TRBV6-4, the J gene TRBJ2-5, with 11 nucleotides matching TRBD2. CDR3 residues: CASSRSGGEQETQYF. CDR3 nucleotide sequence: TGTGCCAGCAGTCGTAGCGGGGGGGAACAAGAGACCCAGTACTTC.